A selection of T cell receptor beta chains follows, all from one sample in a study of blood T cell repertoires in COVID-19. The method was immunoSEQ multiplex PCR; TCRdb's version includes in-frame clones alone and lacks a portion of them. The data contain some 350,000 clones, 65% to 85% of them singletons. Specimen: peripheral blood. Receptor source: a man aged 25 to 40 with active or convalescent COVID-19. CDR3s include the opening cysteine and the closing phenylalanine or tryptophan. Fields, in order: J gene, CDR3 length, clone size, V gene, D gene, CDR3 protein, CDR3 DNA. A D gene is named only where the DNA matches it firmly. Only some rows state a clone size, as once, few, many or a class for expanded clones.

TRBJ2-5	13	-	TRBV3-1/TRBV3-2	-	CASSLLAQETQYF	TGTGCCAGCAGCCTTCTGGCTCAGGAGACCCAGTACTTC
TRBJ2-3	13	-	TRBV7-2	-	CASSSSLADTQYF	TGTGCCAGCAGCTCCTCACTAGCTGATACGCAGTATTTT
TRBJ2-7	14	many	TRBV29-1	TRBD2	CSVPREGRVLEQYF	TGCAGCGTCCCCCGGGAGGGCAGGGTCCTCGAGCAGTACTTC
TRBJ2-7	13	-	TRBV29-1	TRBD2	CSVGGGVFHEQYF	TGCAGCGTTGGTGGGGGGGTATTCCACGAGCAGTACTTC
TRBJ2-5	13	-	TRBV7-3	-	CASSLTGGETQYF	TGTGCCAGCAGCTTAACCGGGGGAGAGACCCAGTACTTC
TRBJ2-7	14	-	TRBV9	-	CASSVVAGDHEQYF	TGTGCCAGCAGCGTAGTCGCAGGGGACCACGAGCAGTACTTC
TRBJ2-7	14	once	TRBV4-1	TRBD2	CASSLPSGGAEQYF	TGCGCCAGCAGCCTGCCTAGCGGGGGCGCCGAGCAGTACTTC
TRBJ2-5	13	-	TRBV7-2	-	CASSAVREETQYF	TGTGCCAGCAGCGCCGTCCGGGAAGAGACCCAGTACTTC
TRBJ1-1	12	-	TRBV28	-	CASSFFAGEAFF	TGTGCCAGCAGTTTTTTTGCAGGGGAAGCTTTCTTT
TRBJ1-1	14	-	TRBV28	-	CASSFAPRSTEAFF	TGTGCCAGCAGTTTCGCCCCGAGGAGCACTGAAGCTTTCTTT
TRBJ2-3	16	-	TRBV18	-	CASSRFTGGASDTQYF	TGTGCCAGCTCCAGGTTTACGGGGGGCGCATCAGATACGCAGTATTTT
TRBJ2-5	14	-	TRBV6-5	-	CASSSEQGWETQYF	TGTGCCAGCAGTTCCGAACAGGGTTGGGAGACCCAGTACTTC
TRBJ1-1	15	-	TRBV5-1	-	CASSSFLTVDTEAFF	TGCGCCAGCAGCTCCTTCTTGACAGTGGACACTGAAGCTTTCTTT
TRBJ2-2	14	-	TRBV14	-	CASSVVRDTGELFF	TGTGCCAGCAGTGTCGTCCGGGACACCGGGGAGCTGTTTTTT
TRBJ2-5	15	-	TRBV19	TRBD2	CASRPTGGGGETQYF	TGTGCCAGTAGGCCTACTGGCGGGGGAGGAGAGACCCAGTACTTC
TRBJ1-1	13	few	TRBV28	TRBD1	CALQGARRTEAFF	TGTGCGCTACAGGGGGCTCGGCGCACTGAAGCTTTCTTT
TRBJ2-1	17	-	TRBV27	TRBD1	CASSLSIPQGLYNEQFF	TGTGCCAGCAGTTTATCGATTCCACAGGGGCTTTACAATGAGCAGTTCTTC
TRBJ2-1	14	-	TRBV2	TRBD2	CAAGREGLYNEQFF	TGTGCTGCGGGGCGGGAGGGCCTCTACAATGAGCAGTTCTTC
TRBJ1-2	15	-	TRBV19	TRBD1	CASSPGTGPPRSYTF	TGTGCCAGTAGCCCCGGGACAGGCCCCCCTCGGAGCTACACCTTC
TRBJ2-7	14	-	TRBV7-2	-	CASSLDVGVNEQYF	TGTGCCAGCAGCTTAGATGTGGGAGTCAACGAGCAGTACTTC
TRBJ2-1	14	-	TRBV10-3	-	CAIRNPRVGNEQFF	TGTGCCATCAGAAATCCCCGGGTCGGCAATGAGCAGTTCTTC
TRBJ2-2	14	-	TRBV11-1	-	CASSLRVSNEELFF	TGTGCCAGCAGCCTCCGGGTCAGCAATGAGGAGCTGTTTTTT
TRBJ2-3	13	-	TRBV24-1	-	CATSNRAPDTQYF	TGTGCCACCAGTAACAGGGCCCCAGATACGCAGTATTTT
TRBJ2-7	16	-	TRBV11-2	-	CASSLVFAGINDEQYF	TGTGCCAGCAGCTTAGTGTTCGCGGGAATAAACGACGAGCAGTACTTC
TRBJ2-2	15	once	TRBV25-1	TRBD1	CASSGDRGVTGELFF	TGTGCCAGCAGTGGGGACAGGGGGGTGACCGGGGAGCTGTTTTTT
TRBJ1-2	11	-	TRBV19	-	CASWENDGYTF	TGTGCCAGTTGGGAGAACGATGGCTACACCTTC
TRBJ2-1	14	-	TRBV3-1/TRBV3-2	TRBD2	CASRLRAGGNEQFF	TGTGCCAGCAGGCTGAGGGCCGGGGGGAATGAGCAGTTCTTC
TRBJ1-1	13	-	TRBV19	-	CASSIVVTDEAFF	TGTGCCAGTAGTATAGTAGTAACAGATGAAGCTTTCTTT
TRBJ2-1	16	-	TRBV3-1/TRBV3-2	-	CASSPRLVSSYNEQFF	TGTGCCAGCAGCCCCCGCTTGGTGAGCTCCTACAATGAGCAGTTCTTC
TRBJ2-2	15	-	TRBV5-3	-	CARSLIRGNTGELFF	TGTGCCAGAAGCTTGATTAGGGGGAACACCGGGGAGCTGTTTTTT
TRBJ2-2	18	-	TRBV18	-	CASSPRLVRAANTGELFF	TGTGCCAGCTCGCCAAGGCTGGTTCGAGCGGCGAACACCGGGGAGCTGTTTTTT
TRBJ1-1	15	-	TRBV4-2	-	CASSPRKTGESEAFF	TGTGCCAGCAGCCCCCGTAAGACAGGCGAGAGTGAAGCTTTCTTT
TRBJ2-1	17	few	TRBV4-2	TRBD2	CASSQDAGREGYNEQFF	TGTGCCAGCAGCCAAGATGCTGGGCGGGAGGGTTACAATGAGCAGTTCTTC